The sequence of this TCR beta chain was determined in a study of shared clonotypes between healthy human individuals. Terminally differentiated effector memory CD45RA+ cells were left out of the naive CD8 fraction, which was CD45RO-negative and positively selected for CCR7. Study-level results: The authors expected sequencing depth to affect clonotype sharing among donors.

About this clone itself: What it binds is not known. The same CDR3 also results from other DNA sequences found in this sample.

Sequenced by immunoSEQ multiplex PCR; TCRdb stores in-frame clones only, minus some. This table holds about 2 million clones, approximately 94% found once. The sequenced sample was naive CD8+ T cells sorted from blood. The source is a man between 18 and 35 years old in good health.

This CDR3 reads CASSAGEGEQYF. The CDR3 bases are TGTGCCAGCTCAGCGGGAGAGGGCGAGCAGTACTTC. V gene TRBV6-5 combines with J gene TRBJ2-7; 8 bases agree with TRBD2. The CDR3 length is 12 residues. CDR1 and CDR2 (germline): MNHEY, SVGAGI. The V segment lost 8 bases and the J segment 6 bases; nucleotides outside the gene matches: 6.